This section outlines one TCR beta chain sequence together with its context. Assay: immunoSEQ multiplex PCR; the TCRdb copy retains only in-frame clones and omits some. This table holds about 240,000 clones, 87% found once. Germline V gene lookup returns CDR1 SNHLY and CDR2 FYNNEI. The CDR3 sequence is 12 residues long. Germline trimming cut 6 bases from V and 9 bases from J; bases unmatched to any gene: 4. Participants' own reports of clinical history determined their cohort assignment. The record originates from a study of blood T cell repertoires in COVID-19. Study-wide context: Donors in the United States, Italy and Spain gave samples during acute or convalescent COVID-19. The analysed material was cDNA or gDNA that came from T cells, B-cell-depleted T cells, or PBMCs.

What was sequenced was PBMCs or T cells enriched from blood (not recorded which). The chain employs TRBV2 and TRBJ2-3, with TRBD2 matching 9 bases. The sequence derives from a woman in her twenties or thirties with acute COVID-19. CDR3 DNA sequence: TGTGCCAGCAGAGGCGGGGGGGGCACGCAGTATTTT. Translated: CASRGGGGTQYF. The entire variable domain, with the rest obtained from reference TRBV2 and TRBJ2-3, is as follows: EPEVTQTPSHQVTQMGQEVILRCVPISNHLYFYWYRQILGQKVEFLVSFYNNEISEKSEIFDDQFSVERPDGSNFTLKIRSTKLEDSAMYFCASRGGGGTQYFGPGTRLTVL.